These 10 T cell receptor beta chains came from one sample sequenced in a study of cytomegalovirus exposure and HLA in healthy donors. Both 60 Vbeta primers and 13 Jbeta primers went into the PCR. Measured with immunoSEQ multiplex PCR; TCRdb has only the in-frame clones, and not every one. This sample has over 150,000 clones; over 65% occur once, and the top ten carry more than 3%. Sequencing was done on a sample of PBMCs. These receptors all come from a woman aged 55-75 years in good health and CMV-seropositive.

J is TRBJ2-7 and V is TRBV2; D is uncertain. The CDR3 is 13 amino acids. V gave up 7 bases and J gave up 2 bases, with 12 bases separating them. CDR1 is SNHLY and CDR2 is FYNNEI in the germline V gene. CDR3 residues: CASMRRGPYEQYF. For the CDR3, the DNA is TGTGCCAGCATGCGAAGAGGTCCCTACGAGCAGTACTTC.

The chain couples TRBV7-2 to TRBJ2-2, with 12 bases fitting TRBD2. V gave up 5 bases and J gave up 7 bases; unmatched junction bases: 8. The CDR3 extends over 16 amino acids. Germline CDR1 is SGHTA and CDR2 is FQGNSA. CDR3 sequence (DNA): TGTGCCAGCAGCCCGACTAGCGGGAGAGGGCACGGGGAGCTGTTTTTT. Translated: CASSPTSGRGHGELFF.

This clone was observed a single time. The chain is built from TRBV2 and TRBJ2-7, with TRBD2 matching over 11 bases. The germline V gene has CDR1 SNHLY and CDR2 FYNNEI. Unmatched junction bases numbered 1, after V lost 3 bases and J lost 3 bases. This CDR3 contains 14 residues. CDR3 protein: CASSDLAGGYEQYF. The CDR3 DNA reads as TGTGCCAGCAGTGATCTAGCGGGAGGCTACGAGCAGTACTTC.

CDR3 nucleotides: TGTGCCAGCAGCTTGGATGGCCAGGGGATCGGCTACGAGCAGTACTTC. Amino acids: CASSLDGQGIGYEQYF. The chain carries TRBV5-8 and TRBJ2-7; perhaps TRBD1 as D (6 bases). With 0 bases removed from V and 3 bases from J, the gap between germline ends came to 16 bases. Germline loops: CDR1 SGHTS, CDR2 YDEGEE. This CDR3 comprises 16 residues.

J is TRBJ2-2 and V is TRBV28; no clear D. The CDR3 loop spans 11 amino acids. V was trimmed by 8 bases and J by 6 bases, leaving 7 bases between them. The germline V gene encodes CDR1 MDHEN and CDR2 SYDVKM. CDR3 in DNA: TGTGCCAGCGGTTCATCCGGGGAGCTGTTTTTT. Translated: CASGSSGELFF.

The chain recombines TRBV4-2 with TRBJ2-2; D unclear. V was pared by 0 bases and J by 4 bases, with 9 bases between. The CDR3 totals 15 residues. Germline V lookup: CDR1 LGHNA, CDR2 YNFKEQ. The CDR3 nucleotides are TGTGCCAGCAGCCAAGAGGGCAGCCCCACCGGGGAGCTGTTTTTT. As protein: CASSQEGSPTGELFF.

The V call is TRBV7-6, the J call TRBJ2-5; no clear D gene. Germline V gene sequence: CDR1 SGHVS, CDR2 FNYEAQ. Deletions cut 4 bases from V and 1 base from J, with 13 bases between. The CDR3 extends over 15 amino acids. CDR3 bases: TGTGCCAGCAGCTCAAGTAGTTTCCCCCAAGAGACCCAGTACTTC. Its protein product is CASSSSSFPQETQYF.

The chain couples TRBV4-2 to TRBJ2-1, with 8 bases identical to TRBD2. The CDR3 contains 13 residues. After removal of 5 bases from V and 8 bases from J, the junction contained 5 bases not matched to a gene. Germline values: CDR1 LGHNA, CDR2 YNFKEQ. The CDR3 DNA reads TGTGCCAGCAGCGGCGGACTAGCCCATGAGCAGTTCTTC. As protein: CASSGGLAHEQFF.

DNA for the CDR3: TGTGCCAGCAGCTTAACTAGCGGGGGCGGATACAATGAGCAGTTCTTC. Protein sequence: CASSLTSGGGYNEQFF. The chain uses TRBV7-3 and TRBJ2-1, with 9 bases aligning to TRBD2. CDR3 length equals 16 residues. Germline CDR1 SGHTA, CDR2 FQGTGA. The V and J ends lost 0 bases and 4 bases, in that order; junction bases with no gene match: 4.

This chain connects TRBV6-6 to TRBJ2-2; D gene ambiguous. Germline loops: CDR1 MNHNY, CDR2 SVGAGI (reference sequence). Trimming removed 3 bases at V and 7 bases at J, with 9 bases between. This CDR3 spans 13 amino acids. CDR3 sequence reads: CASSYHLGGELFF. CDR3 coding DNA: TGTGCCAGCAGTTATCACCTAGGCGGGGAGCTGTTTTTT.